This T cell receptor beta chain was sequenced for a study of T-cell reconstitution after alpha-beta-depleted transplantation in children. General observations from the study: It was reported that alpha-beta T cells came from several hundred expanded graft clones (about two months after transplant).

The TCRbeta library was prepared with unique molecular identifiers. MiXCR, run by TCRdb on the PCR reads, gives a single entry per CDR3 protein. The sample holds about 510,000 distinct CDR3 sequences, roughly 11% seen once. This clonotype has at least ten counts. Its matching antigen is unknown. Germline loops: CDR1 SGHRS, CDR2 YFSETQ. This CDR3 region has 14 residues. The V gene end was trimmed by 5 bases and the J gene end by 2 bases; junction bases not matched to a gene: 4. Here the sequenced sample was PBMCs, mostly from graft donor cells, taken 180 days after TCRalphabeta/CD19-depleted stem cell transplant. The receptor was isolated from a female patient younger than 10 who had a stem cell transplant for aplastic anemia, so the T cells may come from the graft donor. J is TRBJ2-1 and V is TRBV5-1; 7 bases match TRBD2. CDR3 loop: CASSFGLAYNEQFF. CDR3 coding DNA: TGCGCCAGCAGTTTCGGACTAGCCTACAATGAGCAGTTCTTC. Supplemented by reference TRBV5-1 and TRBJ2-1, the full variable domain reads KAGVTQTPRYLIKTRGQQVTLSCSPISGHRSVSWYQQTPGQGLQFLFEYFSETQRNKGNFPGRFSGRQFSNSRSEMNVSTLELGDSALYLCASSFGLAYNEQFFGPGTRLTVL.